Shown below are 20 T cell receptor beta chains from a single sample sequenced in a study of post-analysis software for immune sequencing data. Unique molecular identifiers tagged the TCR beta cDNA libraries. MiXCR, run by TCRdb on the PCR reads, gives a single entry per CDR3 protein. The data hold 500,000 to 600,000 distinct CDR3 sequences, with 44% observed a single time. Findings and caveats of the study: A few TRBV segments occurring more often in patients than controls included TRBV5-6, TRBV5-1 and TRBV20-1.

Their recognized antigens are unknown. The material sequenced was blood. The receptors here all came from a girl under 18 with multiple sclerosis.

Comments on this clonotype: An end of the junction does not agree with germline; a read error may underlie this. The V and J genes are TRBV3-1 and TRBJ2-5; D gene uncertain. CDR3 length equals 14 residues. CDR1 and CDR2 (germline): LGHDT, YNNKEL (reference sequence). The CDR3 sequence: CVSSQGLREETQYF. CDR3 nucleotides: TGTGTCAGCAGCCAAGGTCTTAGAGAAGAGACCCAGTACTTC.

The CDR3 loop is CASSYGEGRSYEQYF. CDR3 bases: TGTGCCAGCAGTTACGGAGAGGGCAGGTCCTACGAGCAGTACTTC. The chain couples TRBV6-6 to TRBJ2-7; weak D call: TRBD2 (5 bases). The CDR3 length is 15 residues. Trimming removed 2 bases from V and 1 base from J, with 12 bases in between. Germline CDR1 and CDR2: MNHNY and SVGAGI (reference sequence).

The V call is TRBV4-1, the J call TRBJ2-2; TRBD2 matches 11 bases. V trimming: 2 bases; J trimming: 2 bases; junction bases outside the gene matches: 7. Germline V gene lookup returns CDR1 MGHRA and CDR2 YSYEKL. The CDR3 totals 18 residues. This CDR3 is CASSQWASGGINTGELFF. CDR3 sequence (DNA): TGCGCCAGCAGCCAATGGGCTAGCGGGGGGATTAACACCGGGGAGCTGTTTTTT.

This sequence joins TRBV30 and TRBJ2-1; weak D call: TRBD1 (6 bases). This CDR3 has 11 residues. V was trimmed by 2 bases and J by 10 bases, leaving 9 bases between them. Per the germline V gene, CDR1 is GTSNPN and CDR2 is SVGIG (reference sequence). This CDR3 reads CAWSWGTEQFF. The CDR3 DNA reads TGTGCCTGGAGTTGGGGGACAGAGCAGTTCTTC.

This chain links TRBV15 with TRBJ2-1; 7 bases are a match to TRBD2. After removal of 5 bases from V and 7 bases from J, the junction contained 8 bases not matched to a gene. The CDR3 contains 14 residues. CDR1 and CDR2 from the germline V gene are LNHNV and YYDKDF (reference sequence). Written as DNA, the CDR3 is TGTGCCACCAGCTTTGAAAGCGGGGAGAATGAGCAGTTCTTC. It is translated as CATSFESGENEQFF.

The CDR3 sequence is CSAREGAEAFF. The CDR3 DNA follows: TGCAGTGCTAGAGAAGGAGCTGAAGCTTTCTTT. This chain joins TRBV20-1 and TRBJ1-1; D is ambiguous. The CDR3 is 11 residues long. Germline V gene data show CDR1 as DFQATT and CDR2 as SNEGSKA (reference sequence). Deletions cut 0 bases from V and 6 bases from J, with 5 bases between.

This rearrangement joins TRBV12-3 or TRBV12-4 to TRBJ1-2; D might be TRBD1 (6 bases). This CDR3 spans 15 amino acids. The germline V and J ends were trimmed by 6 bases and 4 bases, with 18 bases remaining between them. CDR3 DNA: TGTGCCAGCAGCCCCGGGCCCCCGGGGGCCTATGGCTACACCTTC. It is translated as CASSPGPPGAYGYTF.

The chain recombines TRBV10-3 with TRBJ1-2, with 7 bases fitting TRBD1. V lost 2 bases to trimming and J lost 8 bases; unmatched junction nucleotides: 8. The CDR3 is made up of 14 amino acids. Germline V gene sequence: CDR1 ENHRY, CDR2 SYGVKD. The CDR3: CAISEGTAPQGYTF. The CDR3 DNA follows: TGTGCCATCAGTGAGGGGACAGCCCCCCAGGGCTACACCTTC.

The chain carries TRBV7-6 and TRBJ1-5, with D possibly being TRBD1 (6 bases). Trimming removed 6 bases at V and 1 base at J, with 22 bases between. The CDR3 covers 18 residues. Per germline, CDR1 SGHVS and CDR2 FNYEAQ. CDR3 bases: TGTGCCAGCAGTCTAGGCGGTGGGGGCTTAGGGAGCAATCAGCCCCAGCATTTT. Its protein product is CASSLGGGGLGSNQPQHF. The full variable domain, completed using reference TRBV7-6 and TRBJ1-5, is GAGVSQSPRYKVTKRGQDVALRCDPISGHVSLYWYRQALGQGPEFLTYFNYEAQQDKSGLPNDRFSAERPEGSISTLTIQRTEQRDSAMYRCASSLGGGGLGSNQPQHFGDGTRLSIL.

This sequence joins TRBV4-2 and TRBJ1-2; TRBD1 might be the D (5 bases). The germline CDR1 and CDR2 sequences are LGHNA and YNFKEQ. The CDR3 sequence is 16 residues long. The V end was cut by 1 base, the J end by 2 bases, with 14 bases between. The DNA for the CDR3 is TGTGCCAGCAGCCAAGCGGGACCCCCGAAAAACTATGGCTACACCTTC. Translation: CASSQAGPPKNYGYTF.

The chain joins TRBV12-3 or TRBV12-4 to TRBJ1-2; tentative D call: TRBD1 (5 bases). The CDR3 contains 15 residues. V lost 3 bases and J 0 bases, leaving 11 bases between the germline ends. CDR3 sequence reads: CASSFLRVTNYGYTF. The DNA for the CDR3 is TGTGCCAGCAGTTTCCTCAGGGTTACTAACTATGGCTACACCTTC.

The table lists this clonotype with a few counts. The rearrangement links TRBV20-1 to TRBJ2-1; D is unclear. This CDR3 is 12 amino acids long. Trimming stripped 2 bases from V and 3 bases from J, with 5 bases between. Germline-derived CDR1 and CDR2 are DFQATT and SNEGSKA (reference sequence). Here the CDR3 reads CSARTLYNEQFF. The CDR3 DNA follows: TGCAGTGCTAGAACCCTCTACAATGAGCAGTTCTTC.

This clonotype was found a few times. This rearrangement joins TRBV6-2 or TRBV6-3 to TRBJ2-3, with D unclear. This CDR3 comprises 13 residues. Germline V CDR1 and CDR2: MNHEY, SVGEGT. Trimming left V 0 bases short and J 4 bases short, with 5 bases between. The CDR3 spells CASSYSTADTQYF. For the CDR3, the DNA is TGTGCCAGCAGTTACTCGACGGCAGATACGCAGTATTTT.

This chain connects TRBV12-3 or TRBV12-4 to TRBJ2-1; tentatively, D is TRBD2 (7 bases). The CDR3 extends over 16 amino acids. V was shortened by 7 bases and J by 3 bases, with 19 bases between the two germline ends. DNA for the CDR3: TGTGCCAGCACCAGGGGTCTAGCGGTAAACTACAATGAGCAGTTCTTC. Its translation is CASTRGLAVNYNEQFF.

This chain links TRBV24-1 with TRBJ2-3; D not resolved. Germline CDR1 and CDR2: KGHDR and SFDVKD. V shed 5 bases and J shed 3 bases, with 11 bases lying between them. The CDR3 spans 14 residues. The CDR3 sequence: CATSGNSLTDTQYF. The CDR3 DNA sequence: TGTGCCACCAGTGGAAACAGCCTGACAGATACGCAGTATTTT.

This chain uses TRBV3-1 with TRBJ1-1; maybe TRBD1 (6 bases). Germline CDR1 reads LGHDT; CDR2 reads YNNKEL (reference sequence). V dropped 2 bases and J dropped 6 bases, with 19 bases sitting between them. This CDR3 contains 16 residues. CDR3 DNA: TGTGCCAGCAGCCAACTATTCGCGGGGGCAGCGGCTGAAGCTTTCTTT. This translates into CASSQLFAGAAAEAFF.

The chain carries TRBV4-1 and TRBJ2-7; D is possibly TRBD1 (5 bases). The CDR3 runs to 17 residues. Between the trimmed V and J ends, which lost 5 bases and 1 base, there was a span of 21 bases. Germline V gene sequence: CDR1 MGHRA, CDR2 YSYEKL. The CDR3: CASSKQELRSISYEQYF. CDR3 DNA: TGCGCCAGCAGCAAACAGGAGTTGAGAAGTATATCCTACGAGCAGTACTTC.

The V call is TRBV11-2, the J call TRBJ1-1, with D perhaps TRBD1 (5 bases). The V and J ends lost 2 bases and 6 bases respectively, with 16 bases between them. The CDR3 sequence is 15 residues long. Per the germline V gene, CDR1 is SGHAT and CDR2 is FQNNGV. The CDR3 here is CASSLIRPGMAEAFF. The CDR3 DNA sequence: TGTGCCAGCAGCTTAATCCGTCCAGGGATGGCTGAAGCTTTCTTT.

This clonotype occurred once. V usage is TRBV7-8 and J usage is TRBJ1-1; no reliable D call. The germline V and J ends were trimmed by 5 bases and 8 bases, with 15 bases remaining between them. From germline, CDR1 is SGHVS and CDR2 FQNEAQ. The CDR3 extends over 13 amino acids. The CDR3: CASSRGLGGEAFF. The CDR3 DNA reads TGTGCCAGCAGCCGAGGTTTGGGCGGAGAAGCTTTCTTT.

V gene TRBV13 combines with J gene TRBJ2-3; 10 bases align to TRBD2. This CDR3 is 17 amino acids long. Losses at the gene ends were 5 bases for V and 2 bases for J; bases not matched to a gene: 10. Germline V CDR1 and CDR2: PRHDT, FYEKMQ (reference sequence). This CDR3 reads CASSPLLAGALTDTQYF. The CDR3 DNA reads TGTGCCAGCAGCCCGTTGCTAGCGGGGGCGCTCACAGATACGCAGTATTTT.